The entry below gives a single T cell receptor (beta chain) sequence along with its context. Its antigen is unknown. CD45RO-negative, CCR7-positively selected cells formed the naive CD8 fraction, excluding terminally differentiated effector memory CD45RA+ cells. The sample is drawn from a study of shared clonotypes between healthy human individuals. Looking at the study overall: The study enrolled a couple of women and three men aged 18 to 49. Per-donor plates numbered three CD4 naive, three CD4 memory, two CD8 naive and one CD8 memory.

The length of the CDR3 is 13 residues. Germline CDR1 and CDR2: SGHTA and FQGNSA. V was shortened by 0 bases and J by 6 bases, with 5 bases between the two germline ends. Broader study findings: The study generally estimated greater richness for naive than memory subsets.

Using approximately 200 ng DNA, tens of thousands of T cell genomes, the sorted-subset replicate PCRs were run. Assay used: immunoSEQ multiplex PCR; TCRdb lists only in-frame clones, some missing. In the table there are about 1.9 million clones, roughly 95% of which are singletons. The material sequenced was naive CD8+ T cells from PBMCs. The chain has TRBV7-2 and TRBJ2-2; no firm D call. The sequence was collected from a young man in good health. Some clones in this sample may be carry-over from other donors' samples. As DNA, the CDR3 is TGTGCCAGCAGCTTAGCGGTCTCCGGGGAGCTGTTTTTT. Its protein product is CASSLAVSGELFF.